Listed below are T cell receptor beta chains from one sample, sequenced in a study of Ad26.COV2.S vaccination and SARS-CoV-2 variants. Using immunoSEQ multiplex PCR, the repertoire was profiled, and TCRdb retains in-frame clones only, with some absent. The table records roughly 300,000 clones, about 86% of them present only once. Sequencing was performed on peripheral blood, taken in a trial of Ad26.COV2.S vaccine versus placebo. These TCRs come from a person between 18 and 65 years old who received the Ad26.COV2.S COVID-19 vaccine or a placebo. Each CDR3 is given with its conserved first and last residue. D genes are given only for firm matches. Expanded clones get a size class; other rows say once, few or many, or leave the size out.

. | . | TRBJ1-4 | TRBV7-6 | TGTGCCAGCTCAGCGGGACCATATGAAAAACTGTTTTTT | CASSAGPYEKLFF
. | . | TRBJ2-7 | TRBV5-6 | TGTGCCAGCAGCTCTGGACCATACGAGCAGTACTTC | CASSSGPYEQYF
. | . | TRBJ1-3 | TRBV5-8 | TGTGCCAGCAGCTTGGTAACAGGTTCTCCTCCGCTCTCTGGAAACACCATATATTTT | CASSLVTGSPPLSGNTIYF
once | . | TRBJ2-7 | TRBV5-6 | TGTGCCAGCAGCTTGTTGGCAGGGGTTCCCTACGAGCAGTACTTC | CASSLLAGVPYEQYF
. | . | TRBJ1-1 | TRBV12-3/TRBV12-4 | TGTGCCAGCAGTTTAGGGTTGAACACTGAAGCTTTCTTT | CASSLGLNTEAFF
. | TRBD2 | TRBJ2-3 | TRBV14 | TGTGCCAGCAGCGCGGGGCTAGCGGGGGCCTTTAGCACAGATACGCAGTATTTT | CASSAGLAGAFSTDTQYF
. | TRBD1 | TRBJ1-2 | TRBV5-8 | TGTGCCAGCAGCCCCCGCCGACAGGGGGTTGGCTACACCTTC | CASSPRRQGVGYTF
. | TRBD2 | TRBJ2-1 | TRBV6-2/TRBV6-3 | TGTGCCAGCAGTTACATCGGGACTAGCGCCAATGAGCAGTTCTTC | CASSYIGTSANEQFF
. | . | TRBJ2-7 | TRBV3-1/TRBV3-2 | TGTGCCAGCAGCCAACTCTACGAGCAGTACTTC | CASSQLYEQYF
once | TRBD1 | TRBJ1-2 | TRBV4-3 | TGCGCCAGCAGCCAAGAGGGACAGGGGATCGTTAGTTGGGGCTACACCTTC | CASSQEGQGIVSWGYTF
few | . | TRBJ1-1 | TRBV5-1 | TGCGCCAGCAGCTTGGGGCCAGGGACCATGAACACTGAAGCTTTCTTT | CASSLGPGTMNTEAFF
. | TRBD1 | TRBJ2-5 | TRBV28 | TGTGCCAGCAGTGGGCAACTCGGGACAGAGGAATCGAAGACCCAGTACTTC | CASSGQLGTEESKTQYF
. | . | TRBJ1-1 | TRBV28 | TGTGCCAGCAGCCAACGATTTGTAGAAGCTTTCTTT | CASSQRFVEAFF
. | . | TRBJ2-1 | TRBV7-9 | TGTGCCAGCAGCTTAGGGGGTGGAGACAATGAGCAGTTCTTC | CASSLGGGDNEQFF
. | . | TRBJ1-1 | TRBV5-4 | TGTGCCAGCAGCTTGGTCGAGGGGAAGGCTTTCTTT | CASSLVEGKAFF
. | TRBD2 | TRBJ2-1 | TRBV5-4 | TGTGCCAGCAGCTTGGTCCAAATGAGGCGGGGGGGAAGCAATGAGCAGTTCTTC | CASSLVQMRRGGSNEQFF
. | TRBD1 | TRBJ1-5 | TRBV10-2 | TGCGCCAGCACGGCCGCAGGGGGCGGGCAGCCCCAGCATTTT | CASTAAGGGQPQHF
once | . | TRBJ1-2 | TRBV28 | TGTGCCAGCTCGGGGGTTGGCTACACCTTC | CASSGVGYTF
. | TRBD1 | TRBJ1-6 | TRBV6-1 | TGTGCCAGCAGTGAGACAGGGGGCGCAGATTCACCCCTCCACTTT | CASSETGGADSPLHF
once | . | TRBJ2-3 | TRBV5-5 | TGTGCCAGCAGCTTGGATCGCCCCGCGGGCACAGATACGCAGTATTTT | CASSLDRPAGTDTQYF
. | . | TRBJ2-3 | TRBV18 | TGTGCCAGCTCACCACGGGCCAGGGCGGAAAATACGCAGTATTTT | CASSPRARAENTQYF
. | . | TRBJ2-3 | TRBV4-3 | TGCGCCAGCAGCCAAGGAGCTACCTACGAGGCAGATACGCAGTATTTT | CASSQGATYEADTQYF
once | . | TRBJ2-7 | TRBV21-1 | TGTGCCAGCACCGGGGGAGGGGACAGGGTCTACGAGCAGTACTTC | CASTGGGDRVYEQYF
. | . | TRBJ2-7 | TRBV18 | TGTGCCAGCTCACTGTCGGTGGGGGCAGGAGAGCAGTACTTC | CASSLSVGAGEQYF
. | TRBD2 | TRBJ2-1 | TRBV7-9 | TGTGCCAGCACCCTTCGGGGGGGATCAAACAATGAGCAGTTCTTC | CASTLRGGSNNEQFF
once | . | TRBJ1-6 | TRBV19 | TGTGCCAGTAGTATCTCTCTGACAGAGCATAATTCACCCCTCCACTTT | CASSISLTEHNSPLHF
. | . | TRBJ2-7 | TRBV4-3 | TGCGCCAGCAGCCAAGATATAGGGACACCCTCCTACGAGCAGTACTTC | CASSQDIGTPSYEQYF
. | . | TRBJ2-7 | TRBV28 | TGTGCCAGCAGTTTCCTTTACGAGCAGTACTTC | CASSFLYEQYF
. | . | TRBJ2-1 | TRBV7-2 | TGTGCCAGCAGCTTAGGGTGGGGACCCTACAATGAGCAGTTCTTC | CASSLGWGPYNEQFF
. | . | TRBJ1-3 | TRBV28 | TGTGCCAGCAGTTTATGGCCCTCGAGGAACACCATATATTTT | CASSLWPSRNTIYF
. | TRBD2 | TRBJ2-5 | TRBV28 | TGTGCCAGCAGTATACTTAGCGGGGGCGGGGAGACCCAGTACTTC | CASSILSGGGETQYF
. | TRBD1 | TRBJ2-1 | TRBV13 | TGTGCCAGCAGCGACCCTCTTGGGCAGGGGGCCTACAATGAGCAGTTCTTC | CASSDPLGQGAYNEQFF
once | TRBD2 | TRBJ2-3 | TRBV5-1 | TGCGCCAGCAGCATCCGGACTAGCGGGGGGTCCACAGATACGCAGTATTTT | CASSIRTSGGSTDTQYF
. | TRBD1 | TRBJ2-7 | TRBV4-3 | TGCGCCAGCAGCCAAGAGGGGACAGGCCTCTCCTACGAGCAGTACTTC | CASSQEGTGLSYEQYF
. | TRBD2 | TRBJ2-7 | TRBV6-6 | TGTGCCAGCAGTTTGAAGCGGGGGGGATCGGAGCAGTACTTC | CASSLKRGGSEQYF
. | TRBD2 | TRBJ2-7 | TRBV19 | TGTGCCAGTAGTTTGTATCCCGGGACTAGCTCCTACGAGCAGTACTTC | CASSLYPGTSSYEQYF
. | . | TRBJ2-6 | TRBV5-1 | TGCGCCAGTGCCCCACAGAGAGATCTATCTGGGGCCAACGTCCTGACTTTC | CASAPQRDLSGANVLTF
. | TRBD1 | TRBJ2-7 | TRBV6-5 | TGTGCCAGCAGTACGGACAGGGGGGGTCGCGAGCAGTACTTC | CASSTDRGGREQYF
. | . | TRBJ1-5 | TRBV19 | TGTGCCAGTAGTATCGAGGACAGAGCCCAGCATTTT | CASSIEDRAQHF
once | TRBD2 | TRBJ2-2 | TRBV4-2 | TGTGCCAGCAGCCCTAATCTAGCGGGAGGAAACACCGGGGAGCTGTTTTTT | CASSPNLAGGNTGELFF
. | TRBD2 | TRBJ2-3 | TRBV4-1 | TGCGCCAGCAGCTCTAGCGGACATAACACAGATACGCAGTATTTT | CASSSSGHNTDTQYF
. | TRBD1 | TRBJ2-4 | TRBV7-2 | TGTGCCAGCAGCTTTGACAGGGATCCCAAAAACATTCAGTACTTC | CASSFDRDPKNIQYF
few | TRBD2 | TRBJ2-1 | TRBV30 | TGTGCCTGGAGTGTACAATCTAGCGGGAATTACAATGAGCAGTTCTTC | CAWSVQSSGNYNEQFF
. | . | TRBJ2-1 | TRBV7-3 | TGTGCCAGCAGCTCCCCCGGGAGCTCCTACAATGAGCAGTTCTTC | CASSSPGSSYNEQFF
. | TRBD1 | TRBJ1-4 | TRBV3-1/TRBV3-2 | TGTGCCAGCAGCTTGAGACAGGGGCTGGCAACTAATGAAAAACTGTTTTTT | CASSLRQGLATNEKLFF
once | . | TRBJ1-1 | TRBV19 | TGTGCCAGTAGTACGCTTCGGGAGACTGAAGCTTTCTTT | CASSTLRETEAFF
. | . | TRBJ2-2 | TRBV5-6 | TGTGCCAGCAGCTTGGGGGCTTTCTCCACGAACACCGGGGAGCTGTTTTTT | CASSLGAFSTNTGELFF
few | . | TRBJ1-5 | TRBV28 | TGTGCCAGCAGTGCTCCCTGGCCGAATCAGCCCCAGCATTTT | CASSAPWPNQPQHF
. | TRBD1 | TRBJ1-1 | TRBV2 | TGTGCCAGCAGTGAACCCCTGGACAGGGGGCAACGGACTGAAGCTTTCTTT | CASSEPLDRGQRTEAFF
. | TRBD2 | TRBJ2-5 | TRBV29-1 | TGCAGCGTTGAGGGATATAGGCCTAGCGGGAGTGGTGAGACCCAGTACTTC | CSVEGYRPSGSGETQYF
. | TRBD2 | TRBJ2-3 | TRBV7-9 | TGTGCCAGCAGTCGACCGGGACTAGCGGGAGTAACGGATACGCAGTATTTT | CASSRPGLAGVTDTQYF
few | . | TRBJ1-6 | TRBV19 | TGTGCCAGTAGTATAGATCCGGATACTAGAATTTCACCCCTCCACTTT | CASSIDPDTRISPLHF
. | . | TRBJ1-2 | TRBV24-1 | TGTGCCACCAGTGATTATACAGGATATGGCTACACCTTC | CATSDYTGYGYTF
. | . | TRBJ1-5 | TRBV19 | TGTGCCAGTAGTATTTTTGGGGCGGGGAGCAATCAGCCCCAGCATTTT | CASSIFGAGSNQPQHF
. | . | TRBJ1-4 | TRBV7-9 | TGTGCCAGCAGCTTAGCTAATTCGGTAAAACTGTTTTTT | CASSLANSVKLFF
. | . | TRBJ2-3 | TRBV19 | TGTGCCAGTAGTCTCGGACACGCACAAGATACGCAGTATTTT | CASSLGHAQDTQYF
. | TRBD1 | TRBJ1-1 | TRBV6-5 | TGTGCCAGCAGCATGACAGGGGGCCTTCGGATTGAAGCTTTCTTT | CASSMTGGLRIEAFF
. | . | TRBJ2-7 | TRBV7-2 | TGTGCCAGCAGCTCATCACAGGGCGCGTTTGCAGTACAGTACTTC | CASSSSQGAFAVQYF
. | TRBD2 | TRBJ2-2 | TRBV7-2 | TGTGCCAGCAGCCTTAGCGGGAGTGTGGGGGAGCTGTTTTTT | CASSLSGSVGELFF